The T cell receptor beta chain under discussion was sequenced for a study of blood T cell repertoires in COVID-19. Study information: COVID-19 samples from acute and convalescent phases originated in the United States, Italy and Spain.

Per the original methods: Amplification of reference gene primers was used by the study to estimate nucleated cell counts. TCRdb's copy holds only in-frame clones and misses some; the assay was immunoSEQ multiplex PCR. That table is the source of V, J and clone size, and D and trimming were worked out from the DNA. The data show tens of thousands of clones, with more than 65% seen just once and around 12% held by the top ten. CDR3 size: 14 residues. Germline V gene data show CDR1 as SGHRS and CDR2 as YFSETQ. With 3 bases removed from V and 1 base from J, the gap between germline ends came to 7 bases.

J is TRBJ2-2 and V is TRBV5-1; D ambiguous. The clonotype comes from a man older than 75 with acute or convalescent COVID-19. The specimen was peripheral blood. CDR3 sequence (DNA): TGCGCCAGCAGCTCCATCGGGAACACCGGGGAGCTGTTTTTT. This gives the protein CASSSIGNTGELFF.